This T cell receptor beta chain came from a study of OX40 agonist ivuxolimab in advanced cancers. Study results and limitations: At 0.1 to 3.0 mg/kg and by week 6, CD4+ and CD8+ T cells in the blood had expanded clonally. On average, a greater number of expanded clones characterised CD8+ T cells relative to CD4+.

In regard to this clone: The antigen is not known.

Assay used: immunoSEQ multiplex PCR; TCRdb lists only in-frame clones, some missing. The sample lists 20,000 or so clones, over 75% occurring once. Source: CD4+ or CD8+ T cells sorted from blood, taken in a trial of the OX40 agonist ivuxolimab. This receptor was obtained from an adult with an advanced solid tumor such as melanoma, head and neck, liver or kidney cancer.

The CDR3 is CASRPLDSNQPQHF. The DNA for the CDR3 is TGTGCCAGCAGGCCGTTGGATAGCAATCAGCCCCAGCATTTT. V and J are TRBV28 and TRBJ1-5; D remains unclear. V lost 6 bases and J lost 0, with 9 bases in between. From germline, CDR1 is MDHEN and CDR2 SYDVKM. The CDR3 has 14 amino acids.